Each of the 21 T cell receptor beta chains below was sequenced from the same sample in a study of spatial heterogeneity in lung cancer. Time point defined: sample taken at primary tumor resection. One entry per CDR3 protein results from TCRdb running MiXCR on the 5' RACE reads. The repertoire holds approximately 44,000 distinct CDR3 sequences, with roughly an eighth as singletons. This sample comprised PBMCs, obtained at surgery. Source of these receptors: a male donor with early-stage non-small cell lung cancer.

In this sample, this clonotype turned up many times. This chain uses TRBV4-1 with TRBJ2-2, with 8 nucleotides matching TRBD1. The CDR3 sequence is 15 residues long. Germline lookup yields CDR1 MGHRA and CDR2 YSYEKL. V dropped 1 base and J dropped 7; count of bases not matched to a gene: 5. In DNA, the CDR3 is TGCGCCAGCAGCCAAGCGACAGGGGAGGACGGGGAGCTGTTTTTT. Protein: CASSQATGEDGELFF.

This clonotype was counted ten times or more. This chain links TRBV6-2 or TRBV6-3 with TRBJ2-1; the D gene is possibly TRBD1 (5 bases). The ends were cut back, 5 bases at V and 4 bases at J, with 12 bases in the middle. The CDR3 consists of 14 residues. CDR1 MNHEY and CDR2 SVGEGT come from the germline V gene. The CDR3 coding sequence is TGTGCCAGCAGTCCACGACAGAGGTACAATGAGCAGTTCTTC. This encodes CASSPRQRYNEQFF.

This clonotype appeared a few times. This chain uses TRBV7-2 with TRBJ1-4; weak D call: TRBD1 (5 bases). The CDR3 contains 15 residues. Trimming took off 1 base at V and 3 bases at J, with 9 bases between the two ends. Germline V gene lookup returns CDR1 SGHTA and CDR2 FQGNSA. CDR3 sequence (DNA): TGTGCCAGCAGCTTAGTGTCAGGGTCTAATGAAAAACTGTTTTTT. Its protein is CASSLVSGSNEKLFF.

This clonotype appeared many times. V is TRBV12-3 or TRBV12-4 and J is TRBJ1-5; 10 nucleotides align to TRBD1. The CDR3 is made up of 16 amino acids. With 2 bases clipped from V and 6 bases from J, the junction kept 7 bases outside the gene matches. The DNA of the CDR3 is TGTGCCAGCAGTTTAATATCGGGACAGGGGCTTCAGCCCCAGCATTTT. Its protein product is CASSLISGQGLQPQHF.

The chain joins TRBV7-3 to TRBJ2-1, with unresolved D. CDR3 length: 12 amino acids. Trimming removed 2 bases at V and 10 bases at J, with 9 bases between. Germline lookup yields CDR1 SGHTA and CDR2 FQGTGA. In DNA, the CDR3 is TGTGCCAGCAGCTTAGCCGGCTACGAGCAGTTCTTC. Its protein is CASSLAGYEQFF.

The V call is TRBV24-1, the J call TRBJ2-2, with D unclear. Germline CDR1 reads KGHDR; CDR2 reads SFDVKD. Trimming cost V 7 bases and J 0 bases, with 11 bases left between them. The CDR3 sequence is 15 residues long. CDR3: CATRGIRPNTGELFF. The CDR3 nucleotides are TGTGCCACCAGGGGTATAAGGCCGAACACCGGGGAGCTGTTTTTT.

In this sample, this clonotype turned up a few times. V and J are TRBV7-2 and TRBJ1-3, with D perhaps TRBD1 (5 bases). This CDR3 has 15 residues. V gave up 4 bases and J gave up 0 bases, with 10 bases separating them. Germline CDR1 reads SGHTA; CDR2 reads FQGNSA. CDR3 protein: CASSSDRLSGNTIYF. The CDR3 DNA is TGTGCCAGCAGCTCCGACAGACTCTCTGGAAACACCATATATTTT. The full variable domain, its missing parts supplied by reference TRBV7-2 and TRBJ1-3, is GAGVSQSPSNKVTEKGKDVELRCDPISGHTALYWYRQSLGQGLEFLIYFQGNSAPDKSGLPSDRFSAERTGGSVSTLTIQRTQQEDSAVYLCASSSDRLSGNTIYFGEGSWLTVV.

The CDR3 here is CSVIKLGVYNEQFF. In nucleotides, the CDR3 is TGCAGTGTGATTAAATTGGGGGTCTACAATGAGCAGTTCTTC. The chain employs TRBV20-1 and TRBJ2-1; D possibly matches TRBD1 or TRBD2 (5 bases each). The CDR3 has 14 amino acids. Trimming stripped 7 bases from V and 3 bases from J, with 16 bases between. Germline V CDR1 and CDR2: DFQATT, SNEGSKA (reference sequence).

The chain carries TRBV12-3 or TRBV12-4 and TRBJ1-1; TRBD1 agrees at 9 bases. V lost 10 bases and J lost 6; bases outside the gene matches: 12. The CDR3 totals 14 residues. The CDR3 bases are TGTGCCACCGGGACCGGGACAGGGTCCCCTGAAGCTTTCTTT. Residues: CATGTGTGSPEAFF.

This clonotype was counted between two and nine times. The CDR3 nucleotides are TGTGCCAGCAGCTTGGTTCCCTCGGGGGGGAACACCGGGGAGCTGTTTTTT. It yields the protein CASSLVPSGGNTGELFF. V and J are TRBV5-5 and TRBJ2-2; 7 positions agree with TRBD2. CDR1 and CDR2 (germline): SGHKS, YYEKEE (reference sequence). The CDR3 is 17 amino acids. After removal of 0 bases from V and 1 base from J, the junction contained 6 bases not matched to a gene.

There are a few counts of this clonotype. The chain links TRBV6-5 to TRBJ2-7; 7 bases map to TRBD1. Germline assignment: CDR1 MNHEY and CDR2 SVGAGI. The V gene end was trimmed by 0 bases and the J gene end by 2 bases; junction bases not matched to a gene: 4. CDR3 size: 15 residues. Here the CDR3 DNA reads TGTGCCAGCAGTTACTCGAGGGGACAGACCTACGAGCAGTACTTC. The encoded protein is CASSYSRGQTYEQYF.

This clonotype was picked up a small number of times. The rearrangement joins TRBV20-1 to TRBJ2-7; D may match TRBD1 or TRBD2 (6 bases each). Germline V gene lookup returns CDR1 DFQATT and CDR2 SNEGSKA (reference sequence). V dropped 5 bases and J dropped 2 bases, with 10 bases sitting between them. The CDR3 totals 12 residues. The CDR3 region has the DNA TGCAGTGCTTCGGGGGCCGCCTACGAGCAGTACTTC. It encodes CSASGAAYEQYF.

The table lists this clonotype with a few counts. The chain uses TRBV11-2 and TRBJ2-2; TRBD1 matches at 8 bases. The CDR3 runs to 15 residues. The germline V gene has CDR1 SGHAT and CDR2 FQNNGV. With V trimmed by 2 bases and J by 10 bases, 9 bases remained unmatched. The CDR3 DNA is TGTGCCAGCAGCTTATCAGGGGGCCTTGCGGCGGAGCTGTTTTTT. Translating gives CASSLSGGLAAELFF. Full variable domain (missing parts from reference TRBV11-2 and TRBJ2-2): EAGVAQSPRYKIIEKRQSVAFWCNPISGHATLYWYQQILGQGPKLLIQFQNNGVVDDSQLPKDRFSAERLKGVDSTLKIQPAKLEDSAVYLCASSLSGGLAAELFFGEGSRLTVL.

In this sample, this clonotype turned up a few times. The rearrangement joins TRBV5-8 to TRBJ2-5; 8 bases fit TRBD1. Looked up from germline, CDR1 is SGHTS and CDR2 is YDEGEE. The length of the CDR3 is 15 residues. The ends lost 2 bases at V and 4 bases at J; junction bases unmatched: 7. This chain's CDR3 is CASSFPGQGGETQYF. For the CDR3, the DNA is TGTGCCAGCAGCTTCCCTGGACAGGGAGGAGAGACCCAGTACTTC. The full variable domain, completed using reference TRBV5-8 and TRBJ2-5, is EAGVTQSPTHLIKTRGQQATLRCSPISGHTSVYWYQQALGLGLQFLLWYDEGEERNRGNFPPRFSGRQFPNYSSELNVNALELEDSALYLCASSFPGQGGETQYFGPGTRLLVL.

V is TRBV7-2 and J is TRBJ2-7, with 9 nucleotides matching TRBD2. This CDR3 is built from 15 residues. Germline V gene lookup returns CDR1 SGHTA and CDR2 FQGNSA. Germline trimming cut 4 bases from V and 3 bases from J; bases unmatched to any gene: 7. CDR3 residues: CASSSYSGSDYEQYF. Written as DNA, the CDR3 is TGTGCCAGCAGCTCCTATAGCGGGAGCGACTACGAGCAGTACTTC.

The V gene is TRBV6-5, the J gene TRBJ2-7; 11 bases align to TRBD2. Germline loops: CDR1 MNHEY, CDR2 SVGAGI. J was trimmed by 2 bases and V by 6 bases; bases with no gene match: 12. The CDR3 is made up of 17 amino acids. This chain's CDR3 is CASSPLGTSGRAYEQYF. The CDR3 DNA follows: TGTGCCAGCAGCCCACTAGGTACTAGCGGGAGAGCCTACGAGCAGTACTTC.

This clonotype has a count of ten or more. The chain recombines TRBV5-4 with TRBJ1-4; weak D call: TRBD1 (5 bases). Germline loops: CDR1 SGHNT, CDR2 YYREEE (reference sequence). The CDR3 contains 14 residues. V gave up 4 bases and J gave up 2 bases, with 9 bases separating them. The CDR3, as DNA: TGTGCCAGCAGCGAAGACAGTACTAATGAAAAACTGTTTTTT. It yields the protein CASSEDSTNEKLFF.

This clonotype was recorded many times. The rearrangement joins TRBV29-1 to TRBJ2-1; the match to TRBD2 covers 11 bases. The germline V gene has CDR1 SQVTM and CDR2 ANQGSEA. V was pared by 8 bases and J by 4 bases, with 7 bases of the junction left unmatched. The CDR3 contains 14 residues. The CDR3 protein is CSKMTSGTYNEQFF. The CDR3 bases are TGCAGCAAGATGACTAGCGGGACATACAATGAGCAGTTCTTC.

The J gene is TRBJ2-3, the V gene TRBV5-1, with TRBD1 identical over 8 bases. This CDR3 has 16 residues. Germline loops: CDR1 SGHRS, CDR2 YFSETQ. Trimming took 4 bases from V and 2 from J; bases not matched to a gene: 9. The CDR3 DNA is TGCGCCAGCAGCGGAGGACAGGGTTCCGACACAGATACGCAGTATTTT. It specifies CASSGGQGSDTDTQYF.

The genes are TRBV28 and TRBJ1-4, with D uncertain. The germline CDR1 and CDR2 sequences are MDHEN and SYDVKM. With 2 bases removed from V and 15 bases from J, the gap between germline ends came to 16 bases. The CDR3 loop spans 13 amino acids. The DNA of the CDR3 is TGTGCCAGCAGTTTAAGACGGCGAGGGAGGGTGTTTTTT. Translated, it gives CASSLRRRGRVFF.

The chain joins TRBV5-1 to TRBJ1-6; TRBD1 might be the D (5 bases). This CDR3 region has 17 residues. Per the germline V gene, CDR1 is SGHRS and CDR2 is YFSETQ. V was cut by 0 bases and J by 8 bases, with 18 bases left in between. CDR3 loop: CASSLAGDRPPYSPLHF. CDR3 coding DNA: TGCGCCAGCAGCTTGGCGGGGGACCGACCTCCCTATTCACCCCTCCACTTT. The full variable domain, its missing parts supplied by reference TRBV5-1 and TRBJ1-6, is KAGVTQTPRYLIKTRGQQVTLSCSPISGHRSVSWYQQTPGQGLQFLFEYFSETQRNKGNFPGRFSGRQFSNSRSEMNVSTLELGDSALYLCASSLAGDRPPYSPLHFGNGTRLTVT.